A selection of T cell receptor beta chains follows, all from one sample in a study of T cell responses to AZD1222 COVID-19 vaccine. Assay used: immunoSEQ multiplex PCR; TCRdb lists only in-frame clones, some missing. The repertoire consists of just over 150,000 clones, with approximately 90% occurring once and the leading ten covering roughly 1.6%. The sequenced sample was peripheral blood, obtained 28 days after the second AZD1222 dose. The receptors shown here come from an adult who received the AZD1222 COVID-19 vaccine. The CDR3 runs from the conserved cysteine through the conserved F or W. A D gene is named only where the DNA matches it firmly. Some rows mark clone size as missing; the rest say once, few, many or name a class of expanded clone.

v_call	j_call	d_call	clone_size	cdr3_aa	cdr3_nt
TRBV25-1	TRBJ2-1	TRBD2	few	CASSAGLADRAVYNEQFF	TGTGCCAGCAGCGCCGGACTAGCGGACCGAGCCGTCTACAATGAGCAGTTCTTC
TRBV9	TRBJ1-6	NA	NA	CASSVDRAGLDSPLHF	TGTGCCAGCAGCGTAGATCGGGCAGGGTTGGATTCACCCCTCCACTTT
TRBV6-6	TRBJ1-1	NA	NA	CASSYGRGNTEAFF	TGTGCCAGCAGTTACGGCAGGGGGAACACTGAAGCTTTCTTT
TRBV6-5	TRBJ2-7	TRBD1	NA	CASRQDRVGGQYF	TGTGCCAGCAGACAGGACAGGGTTGGCGGGCAGTACTTC
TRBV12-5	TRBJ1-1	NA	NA	CASGLQGNTEAFF	TGTGCTAGTGGTTTGCAGGGAAACACTGAAGCTTTCTTT
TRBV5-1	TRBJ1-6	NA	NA	CASTEDSGSPLHF	TGCGCCAGCACTGAGGACTCTGGCTCACCCCTCCACTTT
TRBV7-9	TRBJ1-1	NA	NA	CASSLMEGEAFF	TGTGCCAGCAGCTTAATGGAGGGTGAAGCTTTCTTT
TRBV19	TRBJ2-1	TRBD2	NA	CASSIKGLAGYNEQFF	TGTGCCAGTAGTATAAAGGGGCTAGCGGGCTACAATGAGCAGTTCTTC
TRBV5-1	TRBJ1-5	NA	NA	CASKVDPLGNQPQHF	TGCGCCAGCAAGGTGGATCCCTTAGGCAATCAGCCCCAGCATTTT
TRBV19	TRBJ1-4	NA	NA	CASLEAPKKLFF	TGTGCCAGTTTGGAGGCGCCGAAAAAACTGTTTTTT
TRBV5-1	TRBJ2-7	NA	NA	CASSLQGSYEQYF	TGCGCCAGCAGCTTACAGGGTTCCTACGAGCAGTACTTC
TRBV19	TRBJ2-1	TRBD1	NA	CASSVTDRPGQFF	TGTGCCAGTAGTGTAACGGACAGGCCGGGGCAGTTCTTC
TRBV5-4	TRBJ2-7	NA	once	CASRLGEQYF	TGTGCCAGCAGATTGGGCGAGCAGTACTTC
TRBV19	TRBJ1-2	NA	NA	CASTPGHLRGYTF	TGTGCCAGTACCCCGGGACATTTGAGGGGCTACACCTTC
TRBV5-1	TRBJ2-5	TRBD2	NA	CASSLAGRTQYF	TGCGCCAGCAGCCTAGCGGGACGGACCCAGTACTTC
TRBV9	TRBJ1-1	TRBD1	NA	CASSVGGFGTAEAFF	TGTGCCAGCAGCGTAGGTGGATTTGGGACAGCAGAAGCTTTCTTT
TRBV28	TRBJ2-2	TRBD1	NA	CASTSPRGTNTGELFF	TGTGCCAGCACCTCCCCCAGGGGGACGAACACCGGGGAGCTGTTTTTT
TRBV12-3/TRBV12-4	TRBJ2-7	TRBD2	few	CASTAGGSYEQYF	TGTGCCAGCACCGCGGGAGGAAGCTACGAGCAGTACTTC
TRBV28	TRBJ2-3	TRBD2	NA	CASSLRVAGREDTQYF	TGTGCCAGCAGTTTAAGGGTAGCGGGACGGGAAGATACGCAGTATTTT
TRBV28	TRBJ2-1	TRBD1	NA	CASSAPTGDYNEQFF	TGTGCCAGCAGTGCTCCTACAGGGGACTACAATGAGCAGTTCTTC
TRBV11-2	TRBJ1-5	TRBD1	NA	CASSPLQGSRSQPQHF	TGTGCCAGCAGCCCATTACAGGGGTCTCGAAGTCAGCCCCAGCATTTT
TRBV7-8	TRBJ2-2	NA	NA	CASSFRRLSTGELFF	TGTGCCAGCAGCTTCCGGAGGCTTAGCACCGGGGAGCTGTTTTTT